This passage covers 7 T cell receptor beta chains from one sample sequenced in a study of T cell repertoires in cytomegalovirus infection. TCRdb re-called the reads with MiXCR, one entry per CDR3 protein. The table lists 100,000 or so distinct CDR3 sequences, 20% to 25% of them singletons, with about 39% in the top ten. Sequencing input: CD8+ T cells from PBMCs. Receptor source: a human donor in good health (CMV status not recorded). Some clones in this sample may be carry-over from other donors' samples.

The gene calls are TRBV28 and TRBJ2-5, with D perhaps matching TRBD1 (5 bases). Germline V CDR1 and CDR2: MDHEN, SYDVKM. The V and J ends lost 4 bases and 5 bases respectively, with 17 bases between them. The CDR3 has 15 amino acids. CDR3 region: CASSSSRVGRETQYF. CDR3 nucleotides: TGTGCCAGCAGTTCCTCCAGGGTAGGGCGTGAGACCCAGTACTTC.

As for this clonotype: The junction shows a germline mismatch at one end, possibly a read error. This rearrangement joins TRBV4-1 to TRBJ2-4, with D perhaps being TRBD1 or TRBD2 (6 bases each). The V gene's germline CDR1 is MGHRA and CDR2 YSYEKL. The length of the CDR3 is 13 residues. CDR3 bases: TGTGCCAGCAGCCAAAAGAGGGGGGAAACGGGGTACTTC. This gives the protein CASSQKRGETGYF.

This clonotype was observed a few times. This chain uses TRBV19 with TRBJ2-3; D remains unclear. This CDR3 spans 15 amino acids. Trimming took off 10 bases at V and 0 bases at J, with 17 bases between the two ends. Germline-derived CDR1 and CDR2 are LNHDA and SQIVND (reference sequence). CDR3 coding DNA: TGTGCCACTAAGGACGGATTGACTAGCACAGATACGCAGTATTTT. It translates to CATKDGLTSTDTQYF.

V is TRBV10-2 and J is TRBJ2-3; the D call may be TRBD1 or TRBD2 (6 bases each). Germline V gene sequence: CDR1 WSHSY, CDR2 SAAADI. V was pared by 4 bases and J by 6 bases, with 11 bases between. CDR3 length equals 13 residues. CDR3 residues: CASSGPGADTQYF. The CDR3 coding sequence is TGCGCCAGCAGTGGACCGGGGGCGGATACGCAGTATTTT.

By share of the sample, this clonotype is medium-sized. The V and J genes are TRBV7-8 and TRBJ2-3; D not resolved. Germline V gene sequence: CDR1 SGHVS, CDR2 FQNEAQ. V lost 3 bases and J lost 3, with 19 bases in between. This CDR3 has 17 residues. Written as DNA, the CDR3 is TGTGCCAGCAGCTTTAGGGCCTCAATTGTAGTGACAGATACGCAGTATTTT. Its protein is CASSFRASIVVTDTQYF.

The chain joins TRBV20-1 to TRBJ1-5; 10 bases line up with TRBD1. This CDR3 comprises 15 residues. CDR1 and CDR2 (germline): DFQATT, SNEGSKA (reference sequence). V trimming: 0 bases; J trimming: 6 bases; junction bases outside the gene matches: 5. The CDR3 here is CSARDLDRGSQPQHF. Written as DNA, the CDR3 is TGCAGTGCTAGAGATTTGGACAGGGGGAGTCAGCCCCAGCATTTT.

This clonotype showed up many times. This chain joins TRBV19 and TRBJ2-7; unclear D gene. V lost 1 base to trimming and J lost 4 bases, with 11 bases between them. In germline, CDR1 is LNHDA, CDR2 SQIVND (reference sequence). The length of the CDR3 is 14 residues. As DNA, the CDR3 is TGTGCCAGTAGTATAGGGGCAGTTAATTACGAGCAGTACTTC. It translates to CASSIGAVNYEQYF.